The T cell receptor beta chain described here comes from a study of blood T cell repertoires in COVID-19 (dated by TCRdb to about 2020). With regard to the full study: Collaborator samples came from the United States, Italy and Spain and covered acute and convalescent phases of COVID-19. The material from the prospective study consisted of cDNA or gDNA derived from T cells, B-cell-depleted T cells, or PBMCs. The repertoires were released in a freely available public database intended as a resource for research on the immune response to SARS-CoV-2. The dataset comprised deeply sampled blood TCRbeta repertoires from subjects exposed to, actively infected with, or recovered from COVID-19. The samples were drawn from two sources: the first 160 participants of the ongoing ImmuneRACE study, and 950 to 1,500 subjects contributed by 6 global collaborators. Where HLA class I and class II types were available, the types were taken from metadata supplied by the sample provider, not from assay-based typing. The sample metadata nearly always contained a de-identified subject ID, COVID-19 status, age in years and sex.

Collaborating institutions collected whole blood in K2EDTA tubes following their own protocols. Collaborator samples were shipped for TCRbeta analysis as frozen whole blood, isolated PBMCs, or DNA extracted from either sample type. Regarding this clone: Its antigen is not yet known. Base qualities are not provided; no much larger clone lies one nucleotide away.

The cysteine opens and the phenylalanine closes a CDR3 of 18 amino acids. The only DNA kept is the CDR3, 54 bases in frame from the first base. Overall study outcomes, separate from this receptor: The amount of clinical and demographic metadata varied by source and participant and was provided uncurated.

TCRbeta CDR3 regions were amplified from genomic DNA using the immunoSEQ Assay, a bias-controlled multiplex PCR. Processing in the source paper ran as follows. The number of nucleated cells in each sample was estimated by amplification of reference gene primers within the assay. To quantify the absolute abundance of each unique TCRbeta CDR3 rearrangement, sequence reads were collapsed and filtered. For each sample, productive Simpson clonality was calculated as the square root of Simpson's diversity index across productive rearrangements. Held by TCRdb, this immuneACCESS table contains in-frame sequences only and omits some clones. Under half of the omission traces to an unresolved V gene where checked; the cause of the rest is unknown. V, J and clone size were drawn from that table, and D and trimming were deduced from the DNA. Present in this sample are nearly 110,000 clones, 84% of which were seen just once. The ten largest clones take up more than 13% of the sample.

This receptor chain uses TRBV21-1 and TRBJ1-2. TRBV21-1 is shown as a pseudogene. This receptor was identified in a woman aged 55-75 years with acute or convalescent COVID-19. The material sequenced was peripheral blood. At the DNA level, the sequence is TGTGCCAGCAGCAATTCGAAACCTACCAGAAAGGCGGTCTATGGCTACACCTTC. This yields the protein CASSNSKPTRKAVYGYTF.